The clone carrying this T cell receptor beta chain has at least ten counts. No antigen is known for it. The data were taken from a study of human T cells and chemical hapten exposure. Study-wide results and caveats: Unchanged with DPC sensitization were TCRs above 1 in 1000 frequency.

Time point denoted: patch test 1, 2 weeks after DPC sensitization. Treatment denoted: therapeutic diphenylcyclopropenone sensitization with weekly scalp DPC. Whole blood that had not been fractionated was the source of extracted total RNA. In the library, unique molecular identifiers were attached to individual cDNA molecules. TCRdb reprocessed the RACE reads with MiXCR, giving one entry per CDR3 protein. The data hold fewer than 400,000 distinct CDR3 sequences, with around 6.9% observed a single time. The receptor was derived from a woman under 30 with alopecia areata. Some clones in this sample may be carry-over from other donors' samples. The starting material was whole blood, obtained in connection with sensitization to the hapten diphenylcyclopropenone (DPC).

CDR3 protein: CASSGGGGDLTDTQYF. The CDR3 DNA reads as TGTGCCAGCAGCGGGGGAGGAGGGGACCTCACAGATACGCAGTATTTT. V and J are TRBV9 and TRBJ2-3, with D possibly matching TRBD2 (6 bases). V shed 3 bases and J shed 2 bases, with 16 bases lying between them. The CDR3 length is 16 residues. Germline CDR1 is SGDLS and CDR2 is YYNGEE.